The next 9 T cell receptor beta chains were all read from a single sample in a study of tumor-infiltrating lymphocytes in primary liver carcinoma (TCRdb year 2017). Sequencing instrument: Illumina HiSeq 2500. A constant-region primer and ProtoScript II reverse transcriptase were used to reverse-transcribe TCRbeta-specific cDNA from around 540 ng total RNA. TCRbeta libraries were built with three nested multiplex PCR rounds, a slightly modified ARM-PCR procedure. Each of the first two PCR rounds ran for about 10 cycles using multiplex TRBV1-TRBV30 forward primers together with a Cbeta reverse primer. Clones were called with MiXCR by TCRdb after fastp trimmed the public reads at Q25, and only in-frame beta chains were retained. All rows with the same CDR3 protein become a single entry with the most common DNA and genes. The table for this sample lists approximately 330,000 distinct CDR3 sequences; less than 65% of them were counted only once. The ten most abundant clones make up roughly 6.5% of the sample.

TRIzol reagent was used to extract blood RNA from unsorted whole blood, while the DNeasy Blood & Tissue kit provided the germline DNA. The sample comprised peripheral blood. Receptor source: a man aged 40-49 years with primary liver carcinoma and hepatitis B virus infection.

About this clonotype itself: The junction departs from germline at one end; a sequencing error may be responsible. The J gene is TRBJ2-3, the V gene TRBV11-2; 8 bases fit TRBD2. Germline-derived CDR1 and CDR2 are SGHAT and FQNNGV. The CDR3 contains 17 residues. The DNA of the CDR3 is TGTGCCAGCAGCCTACCGATTAGCGGGGCGAGCACAGATGCGCAGTATTTT. Protein product: CASSLPISGASTDAQYF.

This chain joins TRBV6-5 and TRBJ2-1, with TRBD2 identical over 9 bases. V lost 7 bases, J lost 7 bases, and 11 bases stayed unmatched. The CDR3 extends over 15 amino acids. From germline, CDR1 is MNHEY and CDR2 SVGAGI. The CDR3 DNA sequence: TGTGCCAGCATCCCGCGGGAGGGCCATAAGAATGAGCAGTTCTTC. The encoded protein is CASIPREGHKNEQFF.

About this clonotype: The junction differs from germline at one of its ends, possibly a read error. The chain links TRBV4-3 to TRBJ2-7; unclear D gene. This CDR3 region has 15 residues. Per germline, CDR1 LGHNA and CDR2 YSLEER. In DNA form, the CDR3 reads TGCGCCAGCAGCCAAAATCATCGGTACACCTACGTGCAGTACTTC. Translation: CASSQNHRYTYVQYF.

Comment on this clonotype: Given a much more abundant clone one base away, this may be a read error. Here the CDR3 omits its conserved ending phenylalanine or tryptophan, so a read error is the likely source. The chain links TRBV12-3 or TRBV12-4 to TRBJ1-1, with D hard to call. V was shortened by 4 bases and J by 8 bases, with 11 bases between the two germline ends. The CDR3 extends over 12 amino acids. CDR3 amino acids: CASSSAAREAFY. The CDR3 nucleotides read TGTGCCAGCAGTTCGGCCGCGAGAGAAGCTTTCTAT.

In regard to this clonotype: Given a much more abundant clone one base away, this may be a read error. The rearrangement uses TRBV10-3 and TRBJ1-1; D ambiguous. Per germline, CDR1 ENHRY and CDR2 SYGVKD. The CDR3 consists of 12 residues. Trimming cost V 1 base and J 3 bases, with 3 bases left between them. The CDR3 sequence is CAISELDTEAFF. The CDR3 DNA sequence: TGTGCCATCAGTGAGTTGGACACTGAAGCTTTCTTT.

The chain couples TRBV5-4 to TRBJ2-3; no firm D call. The CDR3 is made up of 15 amino acids. The V and J ends lost 2 bases and 0 bases respectively, with 10 bases between them. The germline V gene has CDR1 SGHNT and CDR2 YYREEE (reference sequence). This CDR3 is CASSFGAMSTDTQYF. The CDR3 DNA reads as TGTGCCAGCAGCTTTGGCGCAATGAGCACAGATACGCAGTATTTT. The full variable domain, with the rest looked up from reference TRBV5-4 and TRBJ2-3, is ETGVTQSPTHLIKTRGQQVTLRCSSQSGHNTVSWYQQALGQGPQFIFQYYREEENGRGNFPPRFSGLQFPNYSSELNVNALELDDSALYLCASSFGAMSTDTQYFGPGTRLTVL.

About this clonotype itself: A much more abundant neighbour one base away suggests this may be a read error. This sequence joins TRBV6-5 and TRBJ2-7, with D possibly being TRBD2 (5 bases). This CDR3 contains 15 residues. Germline V gene data show CDR1 as MNHEY and CDR2 as SVGAGI. The DNA of the CDR3 is TGTGCCGGCAGTTACTCGCCGGGAAGCTCCTACGAGCAGTACTTC. It codes for CAGSYSPGSSYEQYF.

Comments on this clonotype: One base away lies a much larger clone, so this may be a sequencing read error. The rearrangement uses TRBV29-1 and TRBJ1-4; possibly TRBD1 for D (5 bases). CDR1 is SQVTM and CDR2 is ANQGSEA in the germline V gene. The CDR3 runs to 11 residues. In DNA form, the CDR3 reads TGCAGCGTTGGTTGGGGGGAAAGACTGTTTTTT. Protein: CSVGWGERLFF.

Points on this clonotype: A much larger clone lies a single base off, so this may be a read error. The V call is TRBV13, the J call TRBJ2-5; 9 bases are a match to TRBD1. The CDR3 loop spans 17 amino acids. The germline gives CDR1 PRHDT, CDR2 FYEKMQ (reference sequence). The CDR3 loop is CASRLGLEDRGKETQYF. The CDR3 bases are TGTGCCAGCAGATTAGGCCTCGAGGACAGGGGCAAAGAGACCCAGTACTTC.